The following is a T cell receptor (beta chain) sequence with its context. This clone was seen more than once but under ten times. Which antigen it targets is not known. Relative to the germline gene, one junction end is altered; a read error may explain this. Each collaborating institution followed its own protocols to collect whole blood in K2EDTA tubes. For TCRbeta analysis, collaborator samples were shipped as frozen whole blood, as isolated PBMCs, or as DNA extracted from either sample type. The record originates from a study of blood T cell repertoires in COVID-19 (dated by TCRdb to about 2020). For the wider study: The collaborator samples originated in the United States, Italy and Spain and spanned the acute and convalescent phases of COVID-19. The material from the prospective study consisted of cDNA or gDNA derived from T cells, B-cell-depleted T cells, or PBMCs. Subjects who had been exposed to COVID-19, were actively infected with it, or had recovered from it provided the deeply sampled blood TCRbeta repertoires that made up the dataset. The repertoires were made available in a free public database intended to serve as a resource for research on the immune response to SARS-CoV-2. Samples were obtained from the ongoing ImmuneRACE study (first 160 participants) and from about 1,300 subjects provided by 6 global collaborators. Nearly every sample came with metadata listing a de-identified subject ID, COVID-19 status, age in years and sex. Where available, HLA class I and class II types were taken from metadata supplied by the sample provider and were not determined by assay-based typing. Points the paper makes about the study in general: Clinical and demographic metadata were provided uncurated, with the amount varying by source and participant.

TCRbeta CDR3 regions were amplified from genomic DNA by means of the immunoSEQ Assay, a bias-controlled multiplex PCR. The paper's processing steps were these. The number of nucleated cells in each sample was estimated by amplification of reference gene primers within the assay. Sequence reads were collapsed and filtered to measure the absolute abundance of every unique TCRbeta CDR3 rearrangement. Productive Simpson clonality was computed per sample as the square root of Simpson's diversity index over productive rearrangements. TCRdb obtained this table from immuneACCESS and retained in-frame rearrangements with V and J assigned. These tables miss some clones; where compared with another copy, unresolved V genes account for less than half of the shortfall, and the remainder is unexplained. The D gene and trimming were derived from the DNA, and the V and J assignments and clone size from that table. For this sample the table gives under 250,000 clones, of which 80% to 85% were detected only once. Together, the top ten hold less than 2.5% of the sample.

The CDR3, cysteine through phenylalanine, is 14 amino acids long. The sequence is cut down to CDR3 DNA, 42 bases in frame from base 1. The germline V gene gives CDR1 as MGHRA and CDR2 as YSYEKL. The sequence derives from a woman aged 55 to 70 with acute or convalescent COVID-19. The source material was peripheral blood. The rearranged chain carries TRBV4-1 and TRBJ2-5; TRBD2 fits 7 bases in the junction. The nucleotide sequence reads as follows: TGCGCCAGCAGCAGAACGGGGAGGGCAGAGGCCCAGTACTTC. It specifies CASSRTGRAEAQYF.